The 15 T cell receptor beta chains presented below share a single source sample, sequenced in a study of response to subunit inactivated influenza vaccine. TCRdb passed the RT-PCR reads through MiXCR, listing each CDR3 protein once. The sample lists some 640,000 distinct CDR3 sequences, about 14% seen once, with 6.5% to 8.5% in the top ten. Sample: PBMCs from blood, taken approximately 15 days before vaccination. All receptors derive from a man aged 50 to 59 who received an inactivated influenza vaccine.

The chain has TRBV4-2 and TRBJ1-4, with 7 bases lining up with TRBD1. Germline V gene data show CDR1 as LGHNA and CDR2 as YNFKEQ. With 5 bases clipped from V and 4 bases from J, the junction kept 7 bases outside the gene matches. The CDR3 spans 15 residues. The CDR3 loop is CASSYEGQSNEKLFF. For the CDR3, the DNA is TGTGCCAGCAGCTACGAGGGACAGAGTAATGAAAAACTGTTTTTT.

This chain uses TRBV5-5 with TRBJ1-1, with a tentative D call TRBD1 (6 bases). This CDR3 contains 14 residues. V lost 2 bases and J 3 bases, leaving 11 bases between the germline ends. Germline V gene lookup returns CDR1 SGHKS and CDR2 YYEKEE (reference sequence). For the CDR3, the DNA is TGTGCCAGCAGCTTCCACAGGGCAGACACTGAAGCTTTCTTT. Protein product: CASSFHRADTEAFF.

This clonotype has more than one count but fewer than ten. CDR3 coding DNA: TGCAGTGCTAGAGGGACCGTCTACGAGCAGTACTTC. This codes for CSARGTVYEQYF. This chain uses TRBV20-1 with TRBJ2-7; D call uncertain. V lost 1 base, J lost 3 bases, and 7 bases lay in between. Germline lookup yields CDR1 DFQATT and CDR2 SNEGSKA (reference sequence). The CDR3 sequence is 12 residues long.

This clonotype was found a few times. The chain employs TRBV3-1 and TRBJ2-7; D is unclear. This CDR3 spans 15 amino acids. With 0 bases removed from V and 6 bases from J, the gap between germline ends came to 15 bases. Germline CDR1 is LGHDT and CDR2 is YNNKEL (reference sequence). CDR3 protein: CASSQDLSAQLEQYF. DNA of the CDR3: TGTGCCAGCAGCCAAGATTTGTCGGCGCAGCTCGAGCAGTACTTC.

This clonotype came up a few times. The chain uses TRBV10-2 and TRBJ1-4; TRBD1 might be the D (6 bases). Trimming took 4 bases from V and 1 from J, leaving 13 bases between them. The CDR3 is 16 residues long. Germline lookup yields CDR1 WSHSY and CDR2 SAAADI. This CDR3 is CASSADRIVTNEKLFF. The CDR3 DNA is TGCGCCAGCAGTGCGGACAGAATAGTAACTAATGAAAAACTGTTTTTT.

This clonotype was detected many times. The J gene is TRBJ2-1, the V gene TRBV12-3 or TRBV12-4; maybe TRBD1 (5 bases). Trimming left V 6 bases short and J 4 bases short, with 16 bases between. The length of the CDR3 is 15 residues. The CDR3 region is CASSPTGTGYNEQFF. DNA for the CDR3: TGTGCCAGCAGCCCCACAGGTACGGGTTACAATGAGCAGTTCTTC.

The chain joins TRBV20-1 to TRBJ1-4, with D uncertain. Deletions cut 2 bases from V and 3 bases from J, with 16 bases between. This CDR3 contains 16 residues. Looked up from germline, CDR1 is DFQATT and CDR2 is SNEGSKA (reference sequence). The CDR3 sequence: CSARLGTGMANEKLFF. For the CDR3, the DNA is TGCAGTGCTAGATTAGGAACCGGGATGGCTAATGAAAAACTGTTTTTT.

This clonotype was seen more than once but under ten times. V is TRBV7-3 and J is TRBJ2-2; TRBD2 matches at 7 bases. This CDR3 spans 16 amino acids. Germline V gene sequence: CDR1 SGHTA, CDR2 FQGTGA. With 2 bases clipped from V and 4 bases from J, the junction kept 7 bases outside the gene matches. As DNA, the CDR3 is TGTGCCAGCAGCTTAGGCGGGAGCCAGGGCACCGGGGAGCTGTTTTTT. It encodes CASSLGGSQGTGELFF.

This clonotype was counted only a few times. The J gene is TRBJ2-5, the V gene TRBV7-8; no clear D. The CDR3 has 17 residues. Germline V lookup: CDR1 SGHVS, CDR2 FQNEAQ. The V gene lost 1 base and the J gene lost 0 bases, with 15 bases spanning the gap. The CDR3 is CASSLERWRRNQETQYF. CDR3 nucleotides: TGTGCCAGCAGCTTAGAACGGTGGCGGCGAAACCAAGAGACCCAGTACTTC.

This clonotype appeared a few times. V and J are TRBV4-3 and TRBJ2-1; 10 bases agree with TRBD2. Germline-derived CDR1 and CDR2 are LGHNA and YSLEER. V shed 5 bases, J shed 4 bases, and the junction held 8 bases outside the gene matches. The CDR3 contains 16 residues. CDR3 amino acids: CASSVAGTSVYNEQFF. CDR3 DNA sequence: TGCGCCAGCAGCGTAGCCGGGACTAGCGTTTACAATGAGCAGTTCTTC.

The J gene is TRBJ2-1, the V gene TRBV20-1; D is undetermined. The ends were cut back, 3 bases at V and 2 bases at J, with 11 bases in the middle. The V gene's germline CDR1 is DFQATT and CDR2 SNEGSKA (reference sequence). This CDR3 region has 14 residues. The CDR3 region has the DNA TGCAGTGCTAGTGACCTCAACACCTACAATGAGCAGTTCTTC. Its translation: CSASDLNTYNEQFF.

This clonotype was found many times. V and J are TRBV29-1 and TRBJ1-2, with a possible D match to TRBD1 (6 bases). Germline CDR1 reads SQVTM; CDR2 reads ANQGSEA. The CDR3 extends over 13 amino acids. V shed 8 bases and J shed 6 bases, with 19 bases lying between them. The CDR3 protein is CSTESSGEDGYTF. CDR3 in DNA: TGCAGCACTGAATCGTCAGGGGAGGATGGCTACACCTTC.

This sequence joins TRBV6-2 or TRBV6-3 and TRBJ1-5, with a tentative D call TRBD1 (5 bases). The V gene lost 5 bases and the J gene lost 0 bases, with 14 bases spanning the gap. Per germline, CDR1 MNHEY and CDR2 SVGEGT. The CDR3 length is 16 residues. The CDR3 DNA is TGTGCCAGCAGTCCCCCCGTGGGGACTAGCAATCAGCCCCAGCATTTT. Encoded protein: CASSPPVGTSNQPQHF.

This chain joins TRBV5-6 and TRBJ2-3; the D gene is possibly TRBD1 (6 bases). From germline, CDR1 is SGHDT and CDR2 YYEEEE. CDR3 length: 15 amino acids. With 4 bases removed from V and 2 bases from J, the gap between germline ends came to 14 bases. CDR3 nucleotide sequence: TGTGCCAGCAGCCACCGGACAGCGTACACAGATACGCAGTATTTT. It translates to CASSHRTAYTDTQYF.

The chain employs TRBV11-3 and TRBJ2-1; D gene uncertain. V lost 1 base and J lost 7, with 11 bases in between. Germline V lookup: CDR1 SGHNT, CDR2 YENEEA. This CDR3 is 14 amino acids long. CDR3 loop: CASSLGDAGNEQFF. The CDR3 bases are TGTGCCAGCAGCTTAGGAGACGCCGGGAATGAGCAGTTCTTC.